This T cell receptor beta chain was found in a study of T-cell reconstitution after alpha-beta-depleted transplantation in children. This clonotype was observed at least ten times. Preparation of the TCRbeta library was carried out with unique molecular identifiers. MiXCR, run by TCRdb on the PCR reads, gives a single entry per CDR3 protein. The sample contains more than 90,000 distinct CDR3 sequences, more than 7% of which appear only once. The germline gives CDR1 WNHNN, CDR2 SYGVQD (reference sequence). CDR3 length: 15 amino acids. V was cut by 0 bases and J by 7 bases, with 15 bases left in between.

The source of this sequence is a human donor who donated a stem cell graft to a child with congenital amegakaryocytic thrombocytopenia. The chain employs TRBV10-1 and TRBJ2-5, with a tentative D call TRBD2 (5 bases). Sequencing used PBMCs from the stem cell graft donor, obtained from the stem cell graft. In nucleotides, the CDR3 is TGCGCCAGCAGTGAGTCCCGGGGAAAGTTCGGGACCCAGTACTTC. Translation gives CASSESRGKFGTQYF.